The clone carrying this TCR beta chain has ten or more counts. The data were taken from a study of blood T cell repertoires in COVID-19. The assay was immunoSEQ multiplex PCR, and TCRdb's table has in-frame clones only and misses some. Seen here are a few hundred thousand clones, 90% to 95% observed once, and the top ten hold around 0.94%. The sequence came from a woman in her thirties or forties who had been exposed to COVID-19. Sequencing was performed on PBMCs or T cells enriched from blood (not recorded which).

The CDR3 nucleotides are TGTGCCAGCAGCTCGCGGCCGGGACTAGCGGGGGGTTATGAGCAGTTCTTC. Translating it yields CASSSRPGLAGGYEQFF. V is TRBV7-3 and J is TRBJ2-1; 15 positions match TRBD2. The CDR3 covers 17 residues. Germline assignment: CDR1 SGHTA and CDR2 FQGTGA. Losses at the gene ends were 4 bases for V and 8 bases for J; bases not matched to a gene: 9.